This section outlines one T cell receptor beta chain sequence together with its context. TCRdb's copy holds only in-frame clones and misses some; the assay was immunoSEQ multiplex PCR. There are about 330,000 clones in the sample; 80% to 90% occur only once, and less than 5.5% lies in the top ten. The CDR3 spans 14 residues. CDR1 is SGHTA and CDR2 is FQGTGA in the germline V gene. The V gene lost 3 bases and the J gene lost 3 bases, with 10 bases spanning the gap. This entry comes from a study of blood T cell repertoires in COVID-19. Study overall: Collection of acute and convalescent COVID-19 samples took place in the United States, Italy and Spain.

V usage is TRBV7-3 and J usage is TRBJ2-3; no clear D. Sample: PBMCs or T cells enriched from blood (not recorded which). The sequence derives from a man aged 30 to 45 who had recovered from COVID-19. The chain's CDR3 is CASSFDPSTDTQYF. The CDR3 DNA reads TGTGCCAGCAGCTTTGATCCTAGTACAGATACGCAGTATTTT.